The 26 T cell receptor beta chains listed next were all sequenced from one sample in a study of early T cells in non-severe SARS-CoV-2 infection. TCRdb fed the 5' RACE reads into MiXCR, producing one record per CDR3 protein. The sample has around 67,000 distinct CDR3 sequences, over 10% seen once; the top ten hold about 5.8%. The specimen was whole blood, collected at baseline. All receptors come from an adult who was a healthcare worker with PCR-confirmed SARS-CoV-2 infection or an uninfected control (not recorded which).

The V and J genes are TRBV7-2 and TRBJ2-2, with D perhaps matching TRBD1 or TRBD2 (6 bases each). The CDR3 extends over 16 amino acids. Germline assignment: CDR1 SGHTA and CDR2 FQGNSA. V was shortened by 1 base and J by 0 bases, with 9 bases between the two germline ends. CDR3 sequence (DNA): TGTGCCAGCAGCTTAGTGGGGGGCGCGAACACCGGGGAGCTGTTTTTT. Its protein is CASSLVGGANTGELFF.

This clonotype was counted between two and nine times. The rearrangement joins TRBV7-3 to TRBJ2-7; either TRBD1 or TRBD2 may supply D (6 bases each). CDR1 and CDR2 (germline): SGHTA, FQGTGA. Deletions cut 5 bases from V and 3 bases from J, with 17 bases between. The CDR3 loop spans 15 amino acids. The CDR3 spells CASSLLERGDYEQYF. CDR3 DNA: TGTGCCAGCAGCCTTCTCGAGAGGGGGGACTACGAGCAGTACTTC.

The J gene is TRBJ2-7, the V gene TRBV5-1, with 9 bases matching TRBD1. The V gene end was trimmed by 2 bases and the J gene end by 2 bases; junction bases not matched to a gene: 2. This CDR3 contains 14 residues. Germline CDR1 and CDR2: SGHRS and YFSETQ. CDR3 nucleotides: TGCGCCAGCAGCTTACGGACAGGGGCCTACGAGCAGTACTTC. This sequence encodes CASSLRTGAYEQYF.

This clonotype was seen a handful of times. The chain uses TRBV6-2 or TRBV6-3 and TRBJ1-1; D is undetermined. Germline CDR1 reads MNHEY; CDR2 reads SVGEGT. Trimming pared 5 bases from V and 0 bases from J, leaving 16 bases between. This CDR3 is built from 16 residues. The CDR3 region is CASSLRSGYLNTEAFF. The CDR3 nucleotides read TGTGCCAGCAGTCTAAGGTCAGGATACCTGAACACTGAAGCTTTCTTT.

The rearrangement joins TRBV6-6 to TRBJ2-3; TRBD1 matches at 11 bases. From germline, CDR1 is MNHNY and CDR2 SVGAGI (reference sequence). The CDR3 contains 15 residues. Germline trimming cut 5 bases from V and 3 bases from J; bases unmatched to any gene: 4. The CDR3 bases are TGTGCCAGCAGTCGCGGGACAGGGGGGACAGATACGCAGTATTTT. It specifies CASSRGTGGTDTQYF.

The chain uses TRBV12-3 or TRBV12-4 and TRBJ2-7; no clear D. The length of the CDR3 is 13 residues. V was cut by 7 bases and J by 2 bases, with 12 bases left in between. CDR3 loop: CASKNPAAYEQYF. CDR3 bases: TGTGCCAGCAAGAATCCCGCTGCCTACGAGCAGTACTTC.

This chain links TRBV2 with TRBJ2-7, with D uncertain. Trimming cost V 0 bases and J 6 bases, with 9 bases left between them. Germline V gene sequence: CDR1 SNHLY, CDR2 FYNNEI. The CDR3 is 13 amino acids. Written as DNA, the CDR3 is TGTGCCAGCAGTGAAGCCCCCAGTGTCGAGCAGTACTTC. It translates to CASSEAPSVEQYF.

The J gene is TRBJ2-7, the V gene TRBV12-3 or TRBV12-4, with TRBD2 identical over 9 bases. The CDR3 is 14 amino acids. V trimming: 7 bases; J trimming: 7 bases; junction bases outside the gene matches: 11. CDR3 in DNA: TGTGCCAGCAAAGGGACTAGCCCCTGGCGGGAGCAGTACTTC. Translation: CASKGTSPWREQYF.

This chain joins TRBV6-6 and TRBJ2-7; 9 positions agree with TRBD1. The CDR3 loop spans 15 amino acids. V lost 6 bases and J lost 0; bases outside the gene matches: 6. Germline-derived CDR1 and CDR2 are MNHNY and SVGAGI (reference sequence). CDR3 bases: TGTGCCAGCAGCCCAAACAGGGGGCGCTCCTACGAGCAGTACTTC. Its translation: CASSPNRGRSYEQYF.

There are a few counts of this clonotype. The junction departs from germline at one end; a sequencing error may be responsible. V usage is TRBV7-7 and J usage is TRBJ2-3, with 7 bases matching TRBD2. The CDR3 is 15 residues long. CDR1 and CDR2 (germline): SSHAT, FNYEAQ (reference sequence). This CDR3 reads CASSLGSGTLDTQYF. CDR3 nucleotide sequence: TGTGCTAGCAGCTTGGGGAGCGGGACGTTAGATACGCAGTATTTT.

This clonotype was counted only a few times. At one boundary the junction diverges from the germline segment, which might be a read error. This chain joins TRBV29-1 and TRBJ2-6, with no clear D. CDR3 size: 12 residues. CDR1 and CDR2 (germline): SQVTM, ANQGSEA. The CDR3 DNA sequence: TGTTCTTTTGTCTCTGGGGCCAACGTCCTGACTTTC. Its translation is CSFVSGANVLTF. The full variable domain, completed using reference TRBV29-1 and TRBJ2-6, is SAVISQKPSRDICQRGTSLTIQCQVDSQVTMMFWYRQQPGQSLTLIATANQGSEATYESGFVIDKFPISRPNLTFSTLTVSNMSPEDSSIYLCSFVSGANVLTFGAGSRLTVL.

The rearrangement links TRBV20-1 to TRBJ2-4; D is unresolved. There are 15 residues in the CDR3. In germline, CDR1 is DFQATT, CDR2 SNEGSKA (reference sequence). V was trimmed by 6 bases and J by 1 base, leaving 16 bases between them. CDR3 protein: CSAIDSWVAKNIQYF. The DNA of the CDR3 is TGCAGTGCCATTGACTCCTGGGTGGCCAAAAACATTCAGTACTTC.

The V call is TRBV10-3, the J call TRBJ2-3, with D uncertain. Per germline, CDR1 ENHRY and CDR2 SYGVKD. This CDR3 region has 14 residues. V gave up 8 bases and J gave up 1 base, with 13 bases separating them. The DNA of the CDR3 is TGTGCCATCGGTCCTAGTTCTGGCACAGATACGCAGTATTTT. Translated: CAIGPSSGTDTQYF.

This clonotype showed up just a few times. The gene calls are TRBV9 and TRBJ2-5; D is possibly TRBD1 (5 bases). V was clipped by 0 bases and J by 5 bases, with 11 bases between them. The germline V gene has CDR1 SGDLS and CDR2 YYNGEE. CDR3 size: 14 residues. CDR3 sequence (DNA): TGTGCCAGCAGCGTAGGACTGCCAGGGGAGACCCAGTACTTC. It yields the protein CASSVGLPGETQYF. Filled out from reference TRBV9 and TRBJ2-5, the complete variable domain reads DSGVTQTPKHLITATGQRVTLRCSPRSGDLSVYWYQQSLDQGLQFLIQYYNGEERAKGNILERFSAQQFPDLHSELNLSSLELGDSALYFCASSVGLPGETQYFGPGTRLLVL.

This clonotype was detected a few times. This sequence joins TRBV2 and TRBJ1-4; no reliable D call. CDR1 is SNHLY and CDR2 is FYNNEI in the germline V gene. V was pared by 2 bases and J by 0 bases, with 7 bases between. The CDR3 contains 15 residues. The CDR3 coding sequence is TGTGCCAGCAGTGAACCAGCTGCAACTAATGAAAAACTGTTTTTT. This sequence encodes CASSEPAATNEKLFF.

This chain links TRBV5-1 with TRBJ2-7; D call uncertain. CDR1 is SGHRS, CDR2 YFSETQ, per germline. The CDR3 spans 13 residues. Between the trimmed V and J ends, which lost 1 base and 2 bases, there was a span of 7 bases. The DNA for the CDR3 is TGCGCCAGCAGCTTGAGCGCAGCCTACGAGCAGTACTTC. Its translation is CASSLSAAYEQYF.

This clonotype was picked up a small number of times. V usage is TRBV6-2 or TRBV6-3 and J usage is TRBJ2-5, with D hard to call. Germline CDR1 and CDR2: MNHEY and SVGEGT. Trimming pared 2 bases from V and 2 bases from J, leaving 12 bases between. This CDR3 has 15 residues. As DNA, the CDR3 is TGTGCCAGCAGTTACCGACTTCCGAAACAAGAGACCCAGTACTTC. It yields the protein CASSYRLPKQETQYF.

This clonotype was seen more than once but under ten times. The J gene is TRBJ1-1, the V gene TRBV12-3 or TRBV12-4, with D possibly TRBD1 on 6 matching bases. The CDR3 runs to 14 residues. The germline V and J ends were trimmed by 6 bases and 1 base, with 12 bases remaining between them. In DNA form, the CDR3 reads TGTGCCAGCAGCCCGAGACAGGAGAACACTGAAGCTTTCTTT. Translation: CASSPRQENTEAFF.

A note on this clonotype: A read error may be the cause here, since a much bigger clone is one base away. The rearrangement joins TRBV7-2 to TRBJ2-5, with a weak D call TRBD2 (5 bases). Germline values: CDR1 SGHTA, CDR2 FQGNSA. CDR3 size: 13 residues. V was cut by 3 bases and J by 0 bases, with 5 bases left in between. CDR3 amino acids: CASSFSDQETQYF. CDR3 bases: TGTGCCAGCAGCTTTAGCGACCAAGAGACCCAGTACTTC.

The chain carries TRBV6-4 and TRBJ2-2; D is ambiguous. The CDR3 length is 13 residues. V was cut by 5 bases and J by 7 bases, with 11 bases left in between. CDR1 and CDR2 (germline): MRHNA, SNTAGT. In DNA form, the CDR3 reads TGTGCCAGCAGTATGATTATGGGCGGGGAGCTGTTTTTT. Its protein is CASSMIMGGELFF.

The chain uses TRBV7-2 and TRBJ2-3; TRBD2 agrees at 7 bases. Germline CDR1 is SGHTA and CDR2 is FQGNSA. After removal of 8 bases from V and 7 bases from J, the junction contained 15 bases not matched to a gene. This CDR3 is built from 15 residues. CDR3 protein: CASDLQRGSPNTQYF. The CDR3 coding sequence is TGTGCCAGCGACTTACAGCGGGGAAGCCCCAATACGCAGTATTTT.

This clonotype has a handful of counts. The chain recombines TRBV29-1 with TRBJ2-2, with a possible D match to TRBD2 (6 bases). Per the germline V gene, CDR1 is SQVTM and CDR2 is ANQGSEA. The length of the CDR3 is 15 residues. V dropped 6 bases and J dropped 0 bases, with 14 bases sitting between them. In DNA, the CDR3 is TGCAGCGTAACGGCCGGGAGCGCGAACACCGGGGAGCTGTTTTTT. Its translation: CSVTAGSANTGELFF.

J is TRBJ1-2 and V is TRBV10-3; TRBD1 agrees at 7 bases. V lost 10 bases, J lost 3 bases, and 2 bases stayed unmatched. This CDR3 region has 11 residues. Germline V gene data show CDR1 as ENHRY and CDR2 as SYGVKD. Here the CDR3 DNA reads TGTGCCACCGGGACAGACTATGGCTACACCTTC. Protein sequence: CATGTDYGYTF.

This clonotype was seen repeatedly, ten times or more. The chain couples TRBV3-1 to TRBJ2-7, with 10 bases that match TRBD2. CDR1 and CDR2 (germline): LGHDT, YNNKEL (reference sequence). V was clipped by 1 base and J by 0 bases; unmatched bases: 6. This CDR3 comprises 17 residues. The CDR3 spells CASSQGTSGLSSYEQYF. As DNA, the CDR3 is TGTGCCAGCAGCCAAGGGACTAGCGGCCTCAGCTCCTACGAGCAGTACTTC.

About this clonotype: The junction departs from the called germline gene at one end, perhaps through a read error. The chain joins TRBV7-7 to TRBJ2-1, with 7 positions matching TRBD2. Germline-derived CDR1 and CDR2 are SSHAT and FNYEAQ (reference sequence). This CDR3 region has 13 residues. The CDR3 bases are TGTGCTAGCAGCCAGACTAGCTGGGTTGAGCAGTTCTTC. Its translation: CASSQTSWVEQFF.

The chain has TRBV11-3 and TRBJ2-5; D uncertain. Germline CDR1 reads SGHNT; CDR2 reads YENEEA. V lost 1 base and J 5 bases, leaving 14 bases between the germline ends. The CDR3 has 15 amino acids. The CDR3 DNA reads as TGTGCCAGCAGCTTAGTGAGGTCTGGTATGGAGACCCAGTACTTC. Its protein product is CASSLVRSGMETQYF.